The source of this T cell receptor (beta chain) is a study of T-cell reconstitution after alpha-beta-depleted transplantation in children. Findings and caveats of the study: By one year post-transplant, T-cell counts and diversity largely arose from T cells that were newly produced. Several hundred expanded graft clones reportedly supplied alpha-beta T cells about two months after transplant. Some patients' high day-60 TCRbeta diversity was attributed to recipient cells surviving conditioning.

The V and J ends lost 3 bases and 6 bases respectively, with 16 bases between them. This CDR3 spans 15 amino acids. Germline CDR1 SGDLS, CDR2 YYNGEE. A note on this clonotype: No antigen is known for it.

Using unique molecular identifiers, the investigators prepared the TCRbeta library. TCRdb re-called the PCR reads through MiXCR, storing one row per CDR3 protein. This sample has fewer than 250,000 distinct CDR3 sequences, with 8.2% found just once. This sequence was found in a male patient under 18 who had a stem cell transplant for acute lymphoblastic leukemia, so the T cells may come from the graft donor. The J gene is TRBJ2-1, the V gene TRBV9, with no clear D. The source material was PBMCs, mostly from graft donor cells, sampled 180 days after TCRalphabeta/CD19-depleted stem cell transplant. CDR3 DNA sequence: TGTGCCAGCAGCGCCCTCGGAGCGCCAGGCAATGAGCAGTTCTTC. Translated, it gives CASSALGAPGNEQFF. The complete variable domain, with remaining parts taken from reference TRBV9 and TRBJ2-1, reads DSGVTQTPKHLITATGQRVTLRCSPRSGDLSVYWYQQSLDQGLQFLIQYYNGEERAKGNILERFSAQQFPDLHSELNLSSLELGDSALYFCASSALGAPGNEQFFGPGTRLTVL.